At least ten counts were recorded for the clone carrying this T cell receptor (beta chain). The authors built TCR beta libraries using iRepertoire HTBI primers and Arm-PCR of CDR3 regions. TCRdb reprocessed the multiplex PCR reads with MiXCR, giving one entry per CDR3 protein. This sample has 250,000 to 300,000 distinct CDR3 sequences, with around a fifth found just once. The sample is drawn from a study of regulatory T cells in long-lasting Graves disease. Stated time point: persistent/refractory GD, antithyroid drugs over 5 years with positive TRAb. RNA from PBMCs was the source of the TCR library. V was trimmed by 3 bases and J by 1 base, leaving 12 bases between them. In germline, CDR1 is MDHEN, CDR2 SYDVKM. CDR3 length equals 15 residues.

The chain recombines TRBV28 with TRBJ1-2; D gene ambiguous. The sequence came from a female donor with Graves disease. Sequencing was performed on peripheral blood mononuclear cells (PBMCs), taken when the disease was refractory, from a patient treated with antithyroid drugs. The CDR3 reads CASSLSGGINYGYTF. CDR3 coding DNA: TGTGCCAGCAGTTTGAGTGGTGGGATTAACTATGGCTACACCTTC.